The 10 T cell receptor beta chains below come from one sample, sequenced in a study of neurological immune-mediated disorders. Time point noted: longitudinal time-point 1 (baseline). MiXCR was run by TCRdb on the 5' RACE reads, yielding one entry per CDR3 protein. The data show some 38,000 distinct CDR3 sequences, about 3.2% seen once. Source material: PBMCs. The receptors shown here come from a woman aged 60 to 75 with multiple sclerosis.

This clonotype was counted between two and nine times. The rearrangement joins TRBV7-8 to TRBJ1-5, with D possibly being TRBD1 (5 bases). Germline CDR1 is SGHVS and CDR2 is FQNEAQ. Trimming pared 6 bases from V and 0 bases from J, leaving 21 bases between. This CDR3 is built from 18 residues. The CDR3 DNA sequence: TGTGCCAGCAGATCGGCCCCTCGGACAATAGATAGCAATCAGCCCCAGCATTTT. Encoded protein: CASRSAPRTIDSNQPQHF.

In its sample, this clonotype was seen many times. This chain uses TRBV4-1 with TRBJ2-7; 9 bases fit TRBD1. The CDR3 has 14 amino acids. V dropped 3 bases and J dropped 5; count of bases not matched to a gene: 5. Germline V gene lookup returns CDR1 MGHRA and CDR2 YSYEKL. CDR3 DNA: TGCGCCAGCAGCCAGTGGACAGGGGACAACGAGCAGTACTTC. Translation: CASSQWTGDNEQYF.

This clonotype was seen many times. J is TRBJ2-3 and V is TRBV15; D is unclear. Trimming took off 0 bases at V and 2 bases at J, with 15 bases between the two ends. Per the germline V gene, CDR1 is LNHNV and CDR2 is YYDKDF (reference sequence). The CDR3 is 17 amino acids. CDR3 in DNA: TGTGCCACCAGCAGAGATAGGGCAGAGCAGGTCACAGATACGCAGTATTTT. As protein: CATSRDRAEQVTDTQYF.

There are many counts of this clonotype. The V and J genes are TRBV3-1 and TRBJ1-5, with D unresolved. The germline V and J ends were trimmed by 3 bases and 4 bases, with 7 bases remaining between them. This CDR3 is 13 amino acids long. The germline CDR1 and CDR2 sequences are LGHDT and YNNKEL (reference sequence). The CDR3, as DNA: TGTGCCAGCAGCCAGCAACGGAATCAGCCCCAGCATTTT. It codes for CASSQQRNQPQHF.

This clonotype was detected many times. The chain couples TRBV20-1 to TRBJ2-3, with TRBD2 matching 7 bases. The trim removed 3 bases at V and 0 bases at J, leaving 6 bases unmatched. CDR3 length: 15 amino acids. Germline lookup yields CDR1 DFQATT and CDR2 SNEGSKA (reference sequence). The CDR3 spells CSASRSGLSTDTQYF. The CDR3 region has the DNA TGCAGTGCTAGCCGTAGCGGGCTCAGCACAGATACGCAGTATTTT.

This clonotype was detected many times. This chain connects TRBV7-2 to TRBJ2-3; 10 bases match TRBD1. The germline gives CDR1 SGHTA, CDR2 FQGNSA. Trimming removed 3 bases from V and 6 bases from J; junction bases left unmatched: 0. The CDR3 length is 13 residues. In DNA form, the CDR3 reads TGTGCCAGCAGCTTGGACAGGGGGGATACGCAGTATTTT. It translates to CASSLDRGDTQYF.

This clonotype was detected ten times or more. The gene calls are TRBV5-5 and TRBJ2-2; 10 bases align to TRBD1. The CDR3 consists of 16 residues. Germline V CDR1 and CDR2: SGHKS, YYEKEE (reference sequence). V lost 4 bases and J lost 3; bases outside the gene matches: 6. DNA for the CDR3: TGTGCCAGCAGCGTGGGACAGGGGAGGGACACCGGGGAGCTGTTTTTT. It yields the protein CASSVGQGRDTGELFF.

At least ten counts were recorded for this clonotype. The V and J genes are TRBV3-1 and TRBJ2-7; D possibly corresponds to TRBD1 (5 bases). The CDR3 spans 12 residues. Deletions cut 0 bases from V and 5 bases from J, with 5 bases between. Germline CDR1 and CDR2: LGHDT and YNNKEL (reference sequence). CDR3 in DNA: TGTGCCAGCAGCCAAGACAGGGACGAGCAGTACTTC. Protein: CASSQDRDEQYF.

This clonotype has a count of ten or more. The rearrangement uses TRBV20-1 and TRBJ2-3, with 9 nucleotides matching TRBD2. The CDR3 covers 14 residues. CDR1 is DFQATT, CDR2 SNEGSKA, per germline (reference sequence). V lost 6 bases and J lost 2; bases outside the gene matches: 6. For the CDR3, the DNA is TGCAGTGCGACTAGCGGCCTATACACAGATACGCAGTATTTT. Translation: CSATSGLYTDTQYF.

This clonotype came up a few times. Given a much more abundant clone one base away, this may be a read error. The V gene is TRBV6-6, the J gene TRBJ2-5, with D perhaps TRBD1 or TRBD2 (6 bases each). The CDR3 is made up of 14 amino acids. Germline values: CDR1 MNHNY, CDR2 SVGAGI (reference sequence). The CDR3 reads CASSPRGVQENQYF. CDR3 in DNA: TGTGCCAGCAGCCCAAGGGGGGTCCAAGAGAACCAGTACTTC.